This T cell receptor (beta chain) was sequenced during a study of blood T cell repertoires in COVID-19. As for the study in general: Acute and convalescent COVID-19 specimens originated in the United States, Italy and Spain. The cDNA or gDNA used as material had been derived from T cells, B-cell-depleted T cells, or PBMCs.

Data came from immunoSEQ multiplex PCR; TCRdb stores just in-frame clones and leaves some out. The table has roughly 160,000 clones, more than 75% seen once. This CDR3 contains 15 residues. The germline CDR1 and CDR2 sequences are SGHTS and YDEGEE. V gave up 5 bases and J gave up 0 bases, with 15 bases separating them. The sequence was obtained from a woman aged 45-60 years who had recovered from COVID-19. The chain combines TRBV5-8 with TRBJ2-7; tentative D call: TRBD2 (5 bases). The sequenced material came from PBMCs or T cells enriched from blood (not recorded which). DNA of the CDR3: TGTGCCAGCAGTCTGAGAGTGGGGAGCTCCTACGAGCAGTACTTC. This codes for CASSLRVGSSYEQYF.